The 5 T cell receptor beta chains given below trace back to one sample, sequenced in a study of cytomegalovirus exposure and HLA in healthy donors. The PCR had 60 Vbeta and 13 Jbeta primers. Produced via immunoSEQ multiplex PCR; TCRdb's table is partial and in-frame only. This sample yields 91,000 or so clones, of which 70% to 85% are seen a single time; around 5.3% belongs to the top ten. The sequencing input was PBMCs. These TCRs come from a man younger than 45 in good health and CMV-seropositive.

This chain connects TRBV18 to TRBJ2-7, with D unclear. CDR3 length: 12 amino acids. CDR1 and CDR2 from the germline V gene are KGHSH and LQKENI. V was clipped by 3 bases and J by 5 bases, with 8 bases between them. This chain's CDR3 is CASSPRVHEQYF. CDR3 in DNA: TGTGCCAGCTCACCCCGGGTCCACGAGCAGTACTTC.

The genes are TRBV6-4 and TRBJ2-1; D is possibly TRBD1 (5 bases). In germline, CDR1 is MRHNA, CDR2 SNTAGT. Trimming took 5 bases from V and 7 from J, leaving 18 bases between them. The length of the CDR3 is 15 residues. DNA for the CDR3: TGTGCCAGCAGTCTGACAGTCGCGAGCACTAATGAGCAGTTCTTC. It encodes CASSLTVASTNEQFF.

The gene calls are TRBV14 and TRBJ2-3; 8 nucleotides align to TRBD1. There are 16 residues in the CDR3. Germline CDR1 reads SGHDN; CDR2 reads FVKESK. V dropped 5 bases and J dropped 3; count of bases not matched to a gene: 10. The chain's CDR3 is CASSLTGQAYTDTQYF. The DNA for the CDR3 is TGTGCCAGCAGCTTGACGGGACAGGCTTATACAGATACGCAGTATTTT.

J is TRBJ1-6 and V is TRBV7-2; D unclear. This CDR3 comprises 13 residues. CDR1 is SGHTA, CDR2 FQGNSA, per germline. V dropped 4 bases and J dropped 11 bases, with 12 bases sitting between them. The CDR3 here is CASSSDAGTPLHF. In DNA form, the CDR3 reads TGTGCCAGCAGCTCGGACGCGGGGACACCCCTCCACTTT.

This clone was counted between two and nine times. The chain couples TRBV4-3 to TRBJ2-7, with 12 nucleotides matching TRBD2. Trimming cost V 1 base and J 4 bases; bases outside gene matches: 8. From germline, CDR1 is LGHNA and CDR2 YSLEER. CDR3 size: 17 residues. The DNA of the CDR3 is TGCGCCAGCAGCCAAGCACTAGCGGGAGGAAGTTGGTACGAGCAGTACTTC. It is translated as CASSQALAGGSWYEQYF.